The 12 T cell receptor beta chains below come from one sample, sequenced in a study of blood T cell repertoires in COVID-19. Assay: immunoSEQ multiplex PCR; the TCRdb copy retains only in-frame clones and omits some. This table has roughly 300,000 clones, roughly 85% appearing once. The specimen was peripheral blood. These receptors were obtained from a woman aged 45-59 years who had recovered from COVID-19.

V usage is TRBV19 and J usage is TRBJ2-1; 9 bases are a match to TRBD2. V lost 7 bases to trimming and J lost 6 bases; unmatched junction nucleotides: 4. Germline lookup yields CDR1 LNHDA and CDR2 SQIVND (reference sequence). The CDR3 runs to 13 residues. The DNA for the CDR3 is TGTGCCAGTATCAGCGGGAGGCGCAATGAGCAGTTCTTC. Translation gives CASISGRRNEQFF.

This clone occurred a few times. The rearrangement uses TRBV15 and TRBJ1-5; a possible D gene is TRBD1 (6 bases). The length of the CDR3 is 15 residues. Trimming cost V 0 bases and J 5 bases, with 11 bases left between them. Per germline, CDR1 LNHNV and CDR2 YYDKDF (reference sequence). The CDR3 loop is CATSRDQGFDQPQHF. The CDR3, as DNA: TGTGCCACCAGCAGAGATCAGGGGTTCGATCAGCCCCAGCATTTT. Based on the CDR3 plus reference TRBV15 and TRBJ1-5, the full variable domain is DAMVIQNPRYQVTQFGKPVTLSCSQTLNHNVMYWYQQKSSQAPKLLFHYYDKDFNNEADTPDNFQSRRPNTSFCFLDIRSPGLGDTAMYLCATSRDQGFDQPQHFGDGTRLSIL.

This clone appeared a few times. The chain couples TRBV2 to TRBJ1-3, with D hard to call. The CDR3 runs 16 residues. V was trimmed by 2 bases and J by 0 bases, leaving 11 bases between them. Germline V CDR1 and CDR2: SNHLY, FYNNEI. The chain's CDR3 is CASSETTAASGNTIYF. As DNA, the CDR3 is TGTGCCAGCAGTGAAACGACGGCGGCCTCTGGAAACACCATATATTTT.

The genes are TRBV9 and TRBJ1-6, with TRBD1 matching 9 bases. Germline lookup yields CDR1 SGDLS and CDR2 YYNGEE. The V gene end was trimmed by 0 bases and the J gene end by 6 bases; junction bases not matched to a gene: 1. The CDR3 consists of 15 residues. The CDR3 DNA reads as TGTGCCAGCAGCGTAGGGGACAGGGTTAATTCACCCCTCCACTTT. Translated: CASSVGDRVNSPLHF.

This clone appeared a single time. The CDR3 region is CASSQAGGIKETQYF. As DNA, the CDR3 is TGTGCCAGCAGCCAAGCGGGAGGGATCAAAGAGACCCAGTACTTC. The V and J genes are TRBV3-1 (or the pseudogene TRBV3-2) and TRBJ2-5; TRBD2 matches 8 bases. With V trimmed by 1 base and J by 3 bases, 4 bases remained unmatched. The CDR3 has 15 amino acids. Germline lookup yields CDR1 LGHDT and CDR2 YNNKEL (reference sequence).

The chain couples TRBV6-1 to TRBJ2-2, with TRBD1 as a possible D gene (6 bases). There are 17 residues in the CDR3. Between the trimmed V and J ends, which lost 3 bases and 6 bases, there was a span of 20 bases. Germline values: CDR1 MNHNS, CDR2 SASEGT. CDR3 nucleotides: TGTGCCAGCAGTGATGGCATACAGGGAGCCCAGGCCGGGGAGCTGTTTTTT. This sequence encodes CASSDGIQGAQAGELFF.

This CDR3 reads CASSPMTESSYNEQFF. In DNA, the CDR3 is TGTGCCAGCAGTCCGATGACAGAGAGCTCCTACAATGAGCAGTTCTTC. This chain connects TRBV28 to TRBJ2-1; weak D call: TRBD1 (5 bases). Trimming left V 5 bases short and J 0 bases short, with 14 bases between. Germline CDR1 is MDHEN and CDR2 is SYDVKM. The CDR3 extends over 16 amino acids.

With respect to this clone: The same CDR3 arises from other DNA sequences in this sample as well. The chain couples TRBV7-2 to TRBJ1-2, with 10 bases that match TRBD1. The germline V gene has CDR1 SGHTA and CDR2 FQGNSA. The CDR3 totals 15 residues. Trimming took 5 bases from V and 5 from J; bases not matched to a gene: 8. The CDR3 sequence: CASSPRQGAGYGYTF. The CDR3 DNA reads as TGTGCCAGCAGCCCGCGACAGGGGGCAGGGTATGGCTACACCTTC. The full variable domain, with the rest looked up from reference TRBV7-2 and TRBJ1-2, is GAGVSQSPSNKVTEKGKDVELRCDPISGHTALYWYRQSLGQGLEFLIYFQGNSAPDKSGLPSDRFSAERTGGSVSTLTIQRTQQEDSAVYLCASSPRQGAGYGYTFGSGTRLTVV.

The V call is TRBV19, the J call TRBJ1-5; D unresolved. The germline gives CDR1 LNHDA, CDR2 SQIVND (reference sequence). This CDR3 spans 14 amino acids. Trimming removed 7 bases at V and 0 bases at J, with 10 bases between. The CDR3 reads CASNLQHSNQPQHF. Written as DNA, the CDR3 is TGTGCCAGTAATTTACAGCATAGCAATCAGCCCCAGCATTTT.

This chain uses TRBV7-2 with TRBJ2-7; TRBD1 matches 8 bases. CDR1 and CDR2 (germline): SGHTA, FQGNSA. CDR3 size: 14 residues. V lost 4 bases, J lost 2 bases, and 4 bases stayed unmatched. The CDR3 loop is CASSSRTGTYEQYF. The CDR3 DNA is TGTGCCAGCAGCTCCCGGACAGGGACCTACGAGCAGTACTTC.

The rearrangement joins TRBV12-3 or TRBV12-4 to TRBJ2-1; D call uncertain. The CDR3 length is 13 residues. Between the trimmed V and J ends, which lost 1 base and 6 bases, there was a span of 7 bases. This CDR3 is CASSLVAANEQFF. The CDR3 nucleotides read TGTGCCAGCAGTTTAGTTGCGGCCAATGAGCAGTTCTTC.

The chain joins TRBV12-3 or TRBV12-4 to TRBJ1-1; D not resolved. CDR3 length equals 11 residues. V was cut by 2 bases and J by 8 bases, with 6 bases left in between. This CDR3 is CASSLRGEAFF. CDR3 nucleotides: TGTGCCAGCAGTTTAAGAGGGGAAGCTTTCTTT.